This T cell receptor beta chain comes out of a study of PD-L1 blockade in urothelial cancer. Study-wide background: Atezolizumab 1,200 mg was given intravenously every 3 weeks, starting 2014. Analyses were performed on blood at 3 weeks after treatment start (the second dose) and at 6 weeks. Broader study findings: Prediction of better survival came from below-median pretreatment blood TCR clonality.

Time point specified: peripheral blood 6 weeks after treatment start. On this clone: Its antigen is currently unknown.

The method was immunoSEQ multiplex PCR; TCRdb's version includes in-frame clones alone and lacks a portion of them. The table includes 100,000 to 150,000 clones, more than 75% detected once. The sample consisted of PBMCs, taken around atezolizumab (anti-PD-L1) treatment. The receptor's source is a man aged 45-65 years with urothelial cancer.

The CDR3 sequence is CASSSSGLANEQFF. In DNA form, the CDR3 reads TGCGCCAGCAGCTCCTCAGGACTAGCCAATGAGCAGTTCTTC. The chain has TRBV5-1 and TRBJ2-1, with 8 bases aligning to TRBD2. Trimming at V came to 3 bases and at J to 6 bases, leaving 5 bases not matched to a gene. Per the germline V gene, CDR1 is SGHRS and CDR2 is YFSETQ. CDR3 size: 14 residues. Variable domain in full (rest from reference TRBV5-1 and TRBJ2-1): KAGVTQTPRYLIKTRGQQVTLSCSPISGHRSVSWYQQTPGQGLQFLFEYFSETQRNKGNFPGRFSGRQFSNSRSEMNVSTLELGDSALYLCASSSSGLANEQFFGPGTRLTVL.